The sequence of this TCR beta chain was determined in a study of OX40 agonist ivuxolimab in advanced cancers. Study overall: Prior checkpoint blockade (anti-PD-1, anti-PD-L1 or anti-CTLA-4) was permitted; 40% had it. Study results and limitations: Clonal expansion from baseline to week 6 occurred in both CD4+ and CD8+ T cells.

TCRdb's table, derived via immunoSEQ multiplex PCR, lists solely in-frame clones and lacks some. The data hold tens of thousands of clones, with roughly 87% observed a single time. Germline loops: CDR1 SNHLY, CDR2 FYNNEI. V dropped 2 bases and J dropped 7 bases, with 11 bases sitting between them. This CDR3 has 14 amino acids. As concerns this clone: The antigen is undetermined.

Patients were ineligible given autoimmune disease history or systemic immunosuppression. V is TRBV2 and J is TRBJ2-2; D may correspond to TRBD1 or TRBD2 (6 bases each). The sequencing here drew on CD4+ or CD8+ T cells sorted from blood, taken in a trial of the OX40 agonist ivuxolimab. The receptor comes from an adult with an advanced solid tumor such as melanoma, head and neck, liver or kidney cancer. The CDR3 loop reads CASSEKGGYGELFF. CDR3 DNA: TGTGCCAGCAGTGAAAAGGGGGGTTACGGGGAGCTGTTTTTT.